Listed here are 27 T cell receptor beta chains from one sample, sequenced in a study of blood T cell repertoires in COVID-19. Produced via immunoSEQ multiplex PCR; TCRdb's table is partial and in-frame only. The sample lists about 240,000 clones, approximately 86% seen once, with 7.2% in the top ten. Source material: peripheral blood. The receptor set was obtained from a man aged 55 to 70 who had recovered from COVID-19.

This clone was detected only once. The chain employs TRBV5-1 and TRBJ2-1, with D possibly TRBD2 on 6 matching bases. V was clipped by 5 bases and J by 0 bases, with 12 bases between them. This CDR3 comprises 15 residues. Germline V gene data show CDR1 as SGHRS and CDR2 as YFSETQ. CDR3 amino acids: CASSPGVPSYNEQFF. CDR3 sequence (DNA): TGCGCCAGCAGTCCGGGGGTACCCTCCTACAATGAGCAGTTCTTC.

V and J are TRBV19 and TRBJ1-5, with 11 positions matching TRBD1. V was clipped by 4 bases and J by 4 bases; unmatched bases: 6. The CDR3 sequence is 16 residues long. The germline V gene encodes CDR1 LNHDA and CDR2 SQIVND (reference sequence). The CDR3 DNA follows: TGTGCCAGTAGTACCGGGGACAGGGGGAGTAATCAGCCCCAGCATTTT. Its protein product is CASSTGDRGSNQPQHF.

V gene TRBV6-5 combines with J gene TRBJ1-1, with TRBD1 as a possible D gene (6 bases). Germline V gene sequence: CDR1 MNHEY, CDR2 SVGAGI. CDR3 size: 12 residues. CDR3 amino acids: CATQGRLTEAFF. The CDR3 nucleotides read TGTGCAACCCAGGGGCGGCTGACTGAAGCTTTCTTT.

The CDR3 is CASSFGQGVAGELFF. CDR3 DNA sequence: TGCGCCAGCAGCTTTGGACAGGGGGTCGCCGGGGAGCTGTTTTTT. The chain combines TRBV5-1 with TRBJ2-2, with 10 bases identical to TRBD1. CDR1 and CDR2 from the germline V gene are SGHRS and YFSETQ. V was pared by 2 bases and J by 6 bases, with 4 bases of the junction left unmatched. CDR3 length: 15 amino acids.

In this sample, this clone turned up once. This chain connects TRBV2 to TRBJ1-6; no firm D call. CDR3 length: 14 residues. Trimming pared 5 bases from V and 4 bases from J, leaving 9 bases between. CDR1 is SNHLY and CDR2 is FYNNEI in the germline V gene. Here the CDR3 reads CASSLGAYNSPLHF. As DNA, the CDR3 is TGTGCCAGCAGTCTTGGAGCTTATAATTCACCCCTCCACTTT.

The chain has TRBV18 and TRBJ1-3, with D unclear. Trimming shortened V by 3 bases and J by 0 bases, and 9 bases separated the two germline ends. Germline V gene data show CDR1 as KGHSH and CDR2 as LQKENI. This CDR3 contains 15 residues. Here the CDR3 reads CASSPQATSGNTIYF. The CDR3 DNA reads TGTGCCAGCTCACCTCAGGCCACCTCTGGAAACACCATATATTTT.

V and J are TRBV18 and TRBJ2-5; D uncertain. The V end was cut by 2 bases, the J end by 1 base, with 8 bases between. The length of the CDR3 is 14 residues. From germline, CDR1 is KGHSH and CDR2 LQKENI. Written as DNA, the CDR3 is TGTGCCAGCTCACCAGCACAGACCCAAGAGACCCAGTACTTC. It encodes CASSPAQTQETQYF.

The table lists this clone with many counts. V and J are TRBV7-2 and TRBJ2-2; D is perhaps TRBD2 (6 bases). CDR1 is SGHTA, CDR2 FQGNSA, per germline. V was pared by 4 bases and J by 5 bases, with 11 bases between. The CDR3 is 14 residues long. CDR3 protein: CASSWGLTTGELFF. In DNA form, the CDR3 reads TGTGCCAGCAGCTGGGGACTGACTACCGGGGAGCTGTTTTTT.

In this sample, this clone turned up once. This chain joins TRBV2 and TRBJ2-5; 11 positions agree with TRBD1. Germline loops: CDR1 SNHLY, CDR2 FYNNEI. The CDR3 runs 12 residues. Trimming cost V 6 bases and J 7 bases; bases outside gene matches: 1. CDR3 region: CASSGTGGTQYF. The DNA for the CDR3 is TGTGCCAGCAGCGGGACAGGGGGGACCCAGTACTTC.

The chain is built from TRBV30 and TRBJ1-4; D possibly corresponds to TRBD1 (6 bases). CDR1 GTSNPN and CDR2 SVGIG come from the germline V gene (reference sequence). This CDR3 is 13 amino acids long. V lost 4 bases and J 8 bases, leaving 14 bases between the germline ends. CDR3 sequence: CAWNGRGREKLFF. CDR3 DNA sequence: TGTGCCTGGAACGGCAGGGGACGGGAAAAACTGTTTTTT.

V gene TRBV5-5 combines with J gene TRBJ2-7; no firm D call. The germline V gene encodes CDR1 SGHKS and CDR2 YYEKEE (reference sequence). Trimming left V 2 bases short and J 7 bases short, with 10 bases between. The CDR3 spans 12 residues. CDR3 DNA sequence: TGTGCCAGCAGCTTCGGCTCCAGGGAGCAGTACGTC. It encodes CASSFGSREQYV.

The J gene is TRBJ1-1, the V gene TRBV9; no definite D call. The CDR3 is 14 amino acids. Germline loops: CDR1 SGDLS, CDR2 YYNGEE. V gave up 3 bases and J gave up 0 bases, with 9 bases separating them. The CDR3 DNA reads TGTGCCAGCAGCGCACACAGTTTGAACACTGAAGCTTTCTTT. Protein product: CASSAHSLNTEAFF.

This clone was seen only a few times. The chain recombines TRBV5-1 with TRBJ2-5; 15 bases match TRBD2. The V gene end was trimmed by 3 bases and the J gene end by 1 base; junction bases not matched to a gene: 10. Germline V CDR1 and CDR2: SGHRS, YFSETQ. The CDR3 covers 19 residues. The CDR3 nucleotides are TGCGCCAGCAGCTCGGGACTAGCGGGGGGCCGTTACCTCCAAGAGACCCAGTACTTC. Its translation: CASSSGLAGGRYLQETQYF.

J is TRBJ1-4 and V is TRBV7-9; TRBD1 might be the D (5 bases). CDR1 and CDR2 (germline): SEHNR, FQNEAQ (reference sequence). V dropped 3 bases and J dropped 7 bases, with 18 bases sitting between them. The CDR3 is made up of 16 amino acids. In DNA form, the CDR3 reads TGTGCCAGCAGCTTCGGGGGTTGGGAGGGGAGTGAAAAACTGTTTTTT. Translation: CASSFGGWEGSEKLFF.

The chain carries TRBV14 and TRBJ1-2; weak D call: TRBD1 (6 bases). The V and J ends lost 0 bases and 8 bases respectively, with 19 bases between them. Per the germline V gene, CDR1 is SGHDN and CDR2 is FVKESK. There are 16 residues in the CDR3. CDR3 sequence: CASSQDRGRWLAGYTF. Here the CDR3 DNA reads TGTGCCAGCAGCCAAGACAGGGGCCGGTGGTTAGCAGGCTACACCTTC.

The rearrangement links TRBV5-1 to TRBJ2-7; D is undetermined. The V end was cut by 0 bases, the J end by 5 bases, with 6 bases between. The germline V gene encodes CDR1 SGHRS and CDR2 YFSETQ. This CDR3 has 12 amino acids. The CDR3 loop reads CASSLGLDEQYF. CDR3 DNA sequence: TGCGCCAGCAGCTTGGGACTTGACGAGCAGTACTTC.

V is TRBV5-1 and J is TRBJ1-2; D not resolved. Germline lookup yields CDR1 SGHRS and CDR2 YFSETQ. The germline V and J ends were trimmed by 4 bases and 7 bases, with 14 bases remaining between them. The CDR3 runs to 13 residues. The CDR3 is CASSIQTTGGYTF. For the CDR3, the DNA is TGCGCCAGCAGCATTCAAACGACGGGTGGCTACACCTTC.

V is TRBV19 and J is TRBJ2-2; 7 bases align to TRBD1. Trimming took 6 bases from V and 3 from J; bases not matched to a gene: 7. The CDR3 consists of 15 residues. Germline CDR1 and CDR2: LNHDA and SQIVND (reference sequence). The chain's CDR3 is CASSSGTVDTGELFF. The CDR3 nucleotides are TGTGCCAGTAGCTCCGGGACAGTCGACACCGGGGAGCTGTTTTTT.

The chain couples TRBV9 to TRBJ2-7; D gene ambiguous. Germline V lookup: CDR1 SGDLS, CDR2 YYNGEE. V lost 4 bases and J lost 4, with 15 bases in between. This CDR3 comprises 14 residues. Here the CDR3 reads CASSLRVGRYEQYF. As DNA, the CDR3 is TGTGCCAGCAGCCTCCGAGTGGGCCGATACGAGCAGTACTTC.

The rearrangement uses TRBV6-5 and TRBJ1-2, with a tentative D call TRBD1 (5 bases). V lost 6 bases and J 8 bases, leaving 16 bases between the germline ends. The CDR3 loop spans 13 amino acids. In germline, CDR1 is MNHEY, CDR2 SVGAGI. The CDR3 DNA reads as TGTGCCAGCAGGTTCGGTGGGGGAGGAGGCTACACCTTC. Protein sequence: CASRFGGGGGYTF.

A single count supports this clone. The chain is built from TRBV5-1 and TRBJ2-1, with 10 bases that match TRBD1. The V and J ends lost 0 bases and 6 bases, in that order; junction bases with no gene match: 6. The V gene's germline CDR1 is SGHRS and CDR2 YFSETQ. There are 16 residues in the CDR3. CDR3 sequence: CASSLEGTGEFNEQFF. DNA for the CDR3: TGCGCCAGCAGCTTGGAGGGGACAGGGGAATTCAATGAGCAGTTCTTC.

The chain recombines TRBV4-1 with TRBJ1-1, with TRBD1 as a possible D gene (6 bases). The V gene's germline CDR1 is MGHRA and CDR2 YSYEKL. The V gene lost 5 bases and the J gene lost 4 bases, with 11 bases spanning the gap. The CDR3 consists of 13 residues. CDR3: CASSSTGTTEAFF. In DNA, the CDR3 is TGCGCCAGCAGCTCAACAGGGACCACTGAAGCTTTCTTT.

This clone was counted only a few times. This chain links TRBV6-1 with TRBJ2-7; 9 bases are a match to TRBD1. V was pared by 3 bases and J by 4 bases, with 7 bases of the junction left unmatched. The CDR3 totals 15 residues. Germline lookup yields CDR1 MNHNS and CDR2 SASEGT. CDR3 nucleotide sequence: TGTGCCAGCAGTGAGAGGGGGACAGGGCCATACGAGCAGTACTTC. This codes for CASSERGTGPYEQYF.

The rearrangement joins TRBV5-1 to TRBJ1-5; D is possibly TRBD1 (6 bases). From germline, CDR1 is SGHRS and CDR2 YFSETQ. The CDR3 totals 16 residues. Between the trimmed V and J ends, which lost 2 bases and 5 bases, there was a span of 17 bases. CDR3 sequence reads: CASSLTGNERDQPQHF. The CDR3 DNA follows: TGCGCCAGCAGCTTAACAGGGAACGAAAGGGATCAGCCCCAGCATTTT.

The V call is TRBV6-5, the J call TRBJ1-1, with TRBD1 matching 8 bases. J was trimmed by 1 base and V by 4 bases; bases with no gene match: 2. The CDR3 spans 14 residues. From germline, CDR1 is MNHEY and CDR2 SVGAGI. Here the CDR3 reads CASSSGGRNTEAFF. The DNA for the CDR3 is TGTGCCAGCAGTTCAGGGGGCCGGAACACTGAAGCTTTCTTT.

The V gene is TRBV7-9, the J gene TRBJ1-1; 7 nucleotides align to TRBD1. The CDR3 extends over 15 amino acids. Germline V gene lookup returns CDR1 SEHNR and CDR2 FQNEAQ (reference sequence). The V and J ends lost 0 bases and 7 bases, in that order; junction bases with no gene match: 8. CDR3 in DNA: TGTGCCAGCAGCTTAGCGCAGGGACAGTCTCTTGAAGCTTTCTTT. Its protein product is CASSLAQGQSLEAFF.

This chain joins TRBV25-1 and TRBJ2-7, with D possibly TRBD2 on 5 matching bases. Germline V gene data show CDR1 as MGHDK and CDR2 as SYGVNS. The CDR3 runs to 11 residues. The ends were cut back, 9 bases at V and 6 bases at J, with 12 bases in the middle. CDR3 region: CASQLRGEQYF. In DNA, the CDR3 is TGTGCCAGTCAACTACGGGGCGAGCAGTACTTC.